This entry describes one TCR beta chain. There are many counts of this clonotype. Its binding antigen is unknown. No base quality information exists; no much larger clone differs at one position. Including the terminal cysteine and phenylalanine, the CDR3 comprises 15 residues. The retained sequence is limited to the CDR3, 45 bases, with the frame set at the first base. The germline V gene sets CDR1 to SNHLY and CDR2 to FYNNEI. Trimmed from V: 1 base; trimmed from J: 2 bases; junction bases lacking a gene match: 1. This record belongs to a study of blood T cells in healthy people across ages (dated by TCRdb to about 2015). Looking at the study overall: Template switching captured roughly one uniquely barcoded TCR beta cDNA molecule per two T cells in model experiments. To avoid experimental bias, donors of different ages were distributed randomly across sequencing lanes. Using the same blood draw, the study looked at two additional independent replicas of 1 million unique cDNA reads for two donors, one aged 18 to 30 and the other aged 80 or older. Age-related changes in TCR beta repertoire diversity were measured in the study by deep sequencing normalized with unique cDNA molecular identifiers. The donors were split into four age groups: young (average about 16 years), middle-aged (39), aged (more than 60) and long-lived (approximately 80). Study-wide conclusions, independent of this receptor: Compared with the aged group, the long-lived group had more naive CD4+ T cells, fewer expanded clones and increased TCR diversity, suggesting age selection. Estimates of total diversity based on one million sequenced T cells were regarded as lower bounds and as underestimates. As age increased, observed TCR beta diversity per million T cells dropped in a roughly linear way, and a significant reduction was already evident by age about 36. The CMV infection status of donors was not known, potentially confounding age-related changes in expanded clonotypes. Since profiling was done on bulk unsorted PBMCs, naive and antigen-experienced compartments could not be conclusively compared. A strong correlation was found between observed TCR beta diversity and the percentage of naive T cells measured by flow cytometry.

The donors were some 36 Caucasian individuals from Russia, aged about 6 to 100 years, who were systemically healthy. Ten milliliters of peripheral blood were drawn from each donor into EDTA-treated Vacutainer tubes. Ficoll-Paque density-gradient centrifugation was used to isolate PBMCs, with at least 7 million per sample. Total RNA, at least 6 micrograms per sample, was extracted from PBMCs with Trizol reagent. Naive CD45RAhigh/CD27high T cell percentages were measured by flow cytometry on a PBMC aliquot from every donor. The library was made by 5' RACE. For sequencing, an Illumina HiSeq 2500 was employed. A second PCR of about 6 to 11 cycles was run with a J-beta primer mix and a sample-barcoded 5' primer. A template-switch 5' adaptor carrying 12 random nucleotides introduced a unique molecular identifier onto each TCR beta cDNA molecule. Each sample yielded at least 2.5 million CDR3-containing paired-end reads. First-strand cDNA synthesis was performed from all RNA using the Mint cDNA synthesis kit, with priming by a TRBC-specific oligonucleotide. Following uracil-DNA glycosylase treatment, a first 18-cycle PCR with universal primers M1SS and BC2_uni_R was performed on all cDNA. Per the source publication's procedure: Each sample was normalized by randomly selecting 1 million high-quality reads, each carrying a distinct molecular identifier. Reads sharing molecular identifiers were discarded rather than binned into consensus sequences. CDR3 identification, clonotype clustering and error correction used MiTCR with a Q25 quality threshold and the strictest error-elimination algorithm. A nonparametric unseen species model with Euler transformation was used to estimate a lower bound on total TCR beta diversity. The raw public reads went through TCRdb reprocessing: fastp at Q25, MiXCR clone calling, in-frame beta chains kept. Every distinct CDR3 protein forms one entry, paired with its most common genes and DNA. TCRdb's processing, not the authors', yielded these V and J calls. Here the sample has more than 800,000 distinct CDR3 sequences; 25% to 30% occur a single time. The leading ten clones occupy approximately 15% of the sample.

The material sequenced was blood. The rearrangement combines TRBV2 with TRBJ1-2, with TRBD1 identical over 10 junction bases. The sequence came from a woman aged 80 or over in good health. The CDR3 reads CASSEVDRGNYGYTF. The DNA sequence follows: TGTGCCAGCAGTGAAGTGGACAGGGGGAACTATGGCTACACCTTC.